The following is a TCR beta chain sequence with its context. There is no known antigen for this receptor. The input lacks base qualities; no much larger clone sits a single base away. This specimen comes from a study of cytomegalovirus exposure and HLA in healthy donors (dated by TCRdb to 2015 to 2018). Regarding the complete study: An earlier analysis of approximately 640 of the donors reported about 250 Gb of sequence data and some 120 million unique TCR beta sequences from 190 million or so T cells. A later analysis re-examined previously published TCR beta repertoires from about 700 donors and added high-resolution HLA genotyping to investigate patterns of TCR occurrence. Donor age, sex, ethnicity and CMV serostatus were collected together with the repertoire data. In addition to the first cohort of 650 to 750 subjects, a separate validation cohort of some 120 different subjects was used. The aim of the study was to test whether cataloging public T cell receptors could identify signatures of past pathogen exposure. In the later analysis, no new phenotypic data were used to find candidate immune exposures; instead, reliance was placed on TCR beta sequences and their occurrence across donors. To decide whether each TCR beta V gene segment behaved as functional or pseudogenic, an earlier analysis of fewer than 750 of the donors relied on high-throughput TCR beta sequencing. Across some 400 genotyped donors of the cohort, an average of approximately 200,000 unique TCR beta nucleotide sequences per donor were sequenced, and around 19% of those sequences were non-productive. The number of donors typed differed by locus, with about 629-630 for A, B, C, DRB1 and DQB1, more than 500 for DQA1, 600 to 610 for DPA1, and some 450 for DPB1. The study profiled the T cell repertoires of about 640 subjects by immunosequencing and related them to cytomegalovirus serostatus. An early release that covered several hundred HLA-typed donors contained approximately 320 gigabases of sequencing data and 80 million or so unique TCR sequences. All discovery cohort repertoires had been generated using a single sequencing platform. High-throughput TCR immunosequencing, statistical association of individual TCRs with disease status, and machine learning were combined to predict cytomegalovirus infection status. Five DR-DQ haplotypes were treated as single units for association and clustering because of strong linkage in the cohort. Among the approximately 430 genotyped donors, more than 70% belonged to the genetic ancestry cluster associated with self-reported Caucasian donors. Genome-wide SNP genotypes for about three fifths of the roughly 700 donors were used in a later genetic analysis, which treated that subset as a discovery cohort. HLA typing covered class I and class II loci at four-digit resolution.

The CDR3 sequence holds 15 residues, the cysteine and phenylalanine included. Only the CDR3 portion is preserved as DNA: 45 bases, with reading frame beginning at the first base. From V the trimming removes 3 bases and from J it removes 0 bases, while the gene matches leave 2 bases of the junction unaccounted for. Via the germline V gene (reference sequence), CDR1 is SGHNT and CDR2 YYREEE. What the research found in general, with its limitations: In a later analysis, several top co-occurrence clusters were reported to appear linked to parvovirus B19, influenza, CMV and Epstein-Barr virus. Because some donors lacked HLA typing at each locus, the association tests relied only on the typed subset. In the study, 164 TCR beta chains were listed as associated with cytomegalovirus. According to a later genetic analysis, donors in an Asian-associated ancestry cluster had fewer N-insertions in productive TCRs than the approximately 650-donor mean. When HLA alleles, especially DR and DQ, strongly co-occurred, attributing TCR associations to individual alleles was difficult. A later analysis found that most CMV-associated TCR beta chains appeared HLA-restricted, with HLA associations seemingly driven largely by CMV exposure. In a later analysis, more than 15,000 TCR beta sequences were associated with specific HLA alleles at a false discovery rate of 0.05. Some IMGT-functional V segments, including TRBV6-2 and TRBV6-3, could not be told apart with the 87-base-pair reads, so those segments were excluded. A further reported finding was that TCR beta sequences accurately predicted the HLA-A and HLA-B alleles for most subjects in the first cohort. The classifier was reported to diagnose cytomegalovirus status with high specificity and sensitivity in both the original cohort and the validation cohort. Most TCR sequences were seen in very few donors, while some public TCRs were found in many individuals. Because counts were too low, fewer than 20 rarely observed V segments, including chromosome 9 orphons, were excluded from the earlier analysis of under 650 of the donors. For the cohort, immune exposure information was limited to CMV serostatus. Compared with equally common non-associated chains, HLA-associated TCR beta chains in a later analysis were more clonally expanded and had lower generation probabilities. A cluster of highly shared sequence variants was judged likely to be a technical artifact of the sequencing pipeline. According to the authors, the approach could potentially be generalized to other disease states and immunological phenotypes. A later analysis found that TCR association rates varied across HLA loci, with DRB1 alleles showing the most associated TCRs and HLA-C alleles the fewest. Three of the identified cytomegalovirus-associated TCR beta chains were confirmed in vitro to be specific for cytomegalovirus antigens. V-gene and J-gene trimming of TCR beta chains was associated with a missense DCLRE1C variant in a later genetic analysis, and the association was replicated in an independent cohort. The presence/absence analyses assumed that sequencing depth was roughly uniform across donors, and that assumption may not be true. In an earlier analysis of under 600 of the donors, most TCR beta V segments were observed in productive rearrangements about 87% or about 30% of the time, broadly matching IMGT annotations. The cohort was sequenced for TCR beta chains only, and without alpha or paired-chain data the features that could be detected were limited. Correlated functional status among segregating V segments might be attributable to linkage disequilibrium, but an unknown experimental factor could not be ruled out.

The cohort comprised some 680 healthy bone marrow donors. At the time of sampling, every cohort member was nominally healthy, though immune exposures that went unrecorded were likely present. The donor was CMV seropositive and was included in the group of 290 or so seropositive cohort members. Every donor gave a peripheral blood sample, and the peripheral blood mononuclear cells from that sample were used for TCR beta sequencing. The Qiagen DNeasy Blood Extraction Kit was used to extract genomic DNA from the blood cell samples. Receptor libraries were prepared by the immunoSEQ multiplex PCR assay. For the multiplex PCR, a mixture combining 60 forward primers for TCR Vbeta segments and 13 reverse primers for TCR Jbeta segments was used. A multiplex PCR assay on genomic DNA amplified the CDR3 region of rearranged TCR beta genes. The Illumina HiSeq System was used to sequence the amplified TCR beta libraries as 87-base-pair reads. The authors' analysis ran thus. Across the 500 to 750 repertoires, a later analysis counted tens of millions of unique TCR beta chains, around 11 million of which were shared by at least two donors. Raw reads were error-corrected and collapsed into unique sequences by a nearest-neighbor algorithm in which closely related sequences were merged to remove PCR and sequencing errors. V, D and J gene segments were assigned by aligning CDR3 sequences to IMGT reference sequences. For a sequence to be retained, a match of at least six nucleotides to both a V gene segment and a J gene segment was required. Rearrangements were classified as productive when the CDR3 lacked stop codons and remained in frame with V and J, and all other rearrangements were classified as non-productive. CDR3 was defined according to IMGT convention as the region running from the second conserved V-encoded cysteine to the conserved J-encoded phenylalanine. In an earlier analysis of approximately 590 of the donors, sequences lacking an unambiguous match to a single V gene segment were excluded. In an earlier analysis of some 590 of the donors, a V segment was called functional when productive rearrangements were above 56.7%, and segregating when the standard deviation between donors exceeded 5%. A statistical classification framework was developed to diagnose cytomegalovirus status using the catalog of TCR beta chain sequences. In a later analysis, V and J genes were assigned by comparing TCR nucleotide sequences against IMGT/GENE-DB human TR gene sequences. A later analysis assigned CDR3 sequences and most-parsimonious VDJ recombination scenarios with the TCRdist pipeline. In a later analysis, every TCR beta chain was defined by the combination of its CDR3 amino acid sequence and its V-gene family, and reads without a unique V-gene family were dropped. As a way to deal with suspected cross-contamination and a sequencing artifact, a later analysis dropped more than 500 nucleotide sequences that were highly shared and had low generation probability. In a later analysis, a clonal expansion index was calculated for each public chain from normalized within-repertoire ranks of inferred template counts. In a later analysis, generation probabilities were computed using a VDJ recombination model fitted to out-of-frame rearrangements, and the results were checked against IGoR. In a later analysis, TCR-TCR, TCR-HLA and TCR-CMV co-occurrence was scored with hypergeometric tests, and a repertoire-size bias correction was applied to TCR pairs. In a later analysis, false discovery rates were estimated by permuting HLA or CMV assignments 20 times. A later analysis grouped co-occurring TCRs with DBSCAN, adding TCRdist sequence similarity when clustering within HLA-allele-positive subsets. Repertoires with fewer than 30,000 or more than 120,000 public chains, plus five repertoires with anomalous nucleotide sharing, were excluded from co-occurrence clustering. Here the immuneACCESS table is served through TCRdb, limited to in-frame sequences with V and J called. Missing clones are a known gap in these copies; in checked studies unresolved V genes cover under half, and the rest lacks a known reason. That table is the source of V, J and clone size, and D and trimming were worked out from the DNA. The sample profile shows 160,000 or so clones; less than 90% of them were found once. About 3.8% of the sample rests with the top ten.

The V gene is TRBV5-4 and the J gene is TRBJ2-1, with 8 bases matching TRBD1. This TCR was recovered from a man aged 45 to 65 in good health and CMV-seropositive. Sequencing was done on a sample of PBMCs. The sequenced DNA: TGTGCCAGCAGCTCAGACAGGGGCTCCTACAATGAGCAGTTCTTC. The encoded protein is CASSSDRGSYNEQFF.